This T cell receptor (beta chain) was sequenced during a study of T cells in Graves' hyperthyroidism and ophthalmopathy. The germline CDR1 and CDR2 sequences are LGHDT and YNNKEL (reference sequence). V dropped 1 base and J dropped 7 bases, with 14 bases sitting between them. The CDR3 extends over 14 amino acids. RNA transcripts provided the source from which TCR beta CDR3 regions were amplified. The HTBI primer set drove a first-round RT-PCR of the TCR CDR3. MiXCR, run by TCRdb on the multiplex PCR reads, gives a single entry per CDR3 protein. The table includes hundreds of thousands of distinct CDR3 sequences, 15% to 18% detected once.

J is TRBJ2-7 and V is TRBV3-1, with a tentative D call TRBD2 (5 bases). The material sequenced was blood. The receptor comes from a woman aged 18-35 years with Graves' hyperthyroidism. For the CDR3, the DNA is TGTGCCAGCAGCCAAGGAGGGCCAAGGAGGGAGCAGTACTTC. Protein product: CASSQGGPRREQYF.